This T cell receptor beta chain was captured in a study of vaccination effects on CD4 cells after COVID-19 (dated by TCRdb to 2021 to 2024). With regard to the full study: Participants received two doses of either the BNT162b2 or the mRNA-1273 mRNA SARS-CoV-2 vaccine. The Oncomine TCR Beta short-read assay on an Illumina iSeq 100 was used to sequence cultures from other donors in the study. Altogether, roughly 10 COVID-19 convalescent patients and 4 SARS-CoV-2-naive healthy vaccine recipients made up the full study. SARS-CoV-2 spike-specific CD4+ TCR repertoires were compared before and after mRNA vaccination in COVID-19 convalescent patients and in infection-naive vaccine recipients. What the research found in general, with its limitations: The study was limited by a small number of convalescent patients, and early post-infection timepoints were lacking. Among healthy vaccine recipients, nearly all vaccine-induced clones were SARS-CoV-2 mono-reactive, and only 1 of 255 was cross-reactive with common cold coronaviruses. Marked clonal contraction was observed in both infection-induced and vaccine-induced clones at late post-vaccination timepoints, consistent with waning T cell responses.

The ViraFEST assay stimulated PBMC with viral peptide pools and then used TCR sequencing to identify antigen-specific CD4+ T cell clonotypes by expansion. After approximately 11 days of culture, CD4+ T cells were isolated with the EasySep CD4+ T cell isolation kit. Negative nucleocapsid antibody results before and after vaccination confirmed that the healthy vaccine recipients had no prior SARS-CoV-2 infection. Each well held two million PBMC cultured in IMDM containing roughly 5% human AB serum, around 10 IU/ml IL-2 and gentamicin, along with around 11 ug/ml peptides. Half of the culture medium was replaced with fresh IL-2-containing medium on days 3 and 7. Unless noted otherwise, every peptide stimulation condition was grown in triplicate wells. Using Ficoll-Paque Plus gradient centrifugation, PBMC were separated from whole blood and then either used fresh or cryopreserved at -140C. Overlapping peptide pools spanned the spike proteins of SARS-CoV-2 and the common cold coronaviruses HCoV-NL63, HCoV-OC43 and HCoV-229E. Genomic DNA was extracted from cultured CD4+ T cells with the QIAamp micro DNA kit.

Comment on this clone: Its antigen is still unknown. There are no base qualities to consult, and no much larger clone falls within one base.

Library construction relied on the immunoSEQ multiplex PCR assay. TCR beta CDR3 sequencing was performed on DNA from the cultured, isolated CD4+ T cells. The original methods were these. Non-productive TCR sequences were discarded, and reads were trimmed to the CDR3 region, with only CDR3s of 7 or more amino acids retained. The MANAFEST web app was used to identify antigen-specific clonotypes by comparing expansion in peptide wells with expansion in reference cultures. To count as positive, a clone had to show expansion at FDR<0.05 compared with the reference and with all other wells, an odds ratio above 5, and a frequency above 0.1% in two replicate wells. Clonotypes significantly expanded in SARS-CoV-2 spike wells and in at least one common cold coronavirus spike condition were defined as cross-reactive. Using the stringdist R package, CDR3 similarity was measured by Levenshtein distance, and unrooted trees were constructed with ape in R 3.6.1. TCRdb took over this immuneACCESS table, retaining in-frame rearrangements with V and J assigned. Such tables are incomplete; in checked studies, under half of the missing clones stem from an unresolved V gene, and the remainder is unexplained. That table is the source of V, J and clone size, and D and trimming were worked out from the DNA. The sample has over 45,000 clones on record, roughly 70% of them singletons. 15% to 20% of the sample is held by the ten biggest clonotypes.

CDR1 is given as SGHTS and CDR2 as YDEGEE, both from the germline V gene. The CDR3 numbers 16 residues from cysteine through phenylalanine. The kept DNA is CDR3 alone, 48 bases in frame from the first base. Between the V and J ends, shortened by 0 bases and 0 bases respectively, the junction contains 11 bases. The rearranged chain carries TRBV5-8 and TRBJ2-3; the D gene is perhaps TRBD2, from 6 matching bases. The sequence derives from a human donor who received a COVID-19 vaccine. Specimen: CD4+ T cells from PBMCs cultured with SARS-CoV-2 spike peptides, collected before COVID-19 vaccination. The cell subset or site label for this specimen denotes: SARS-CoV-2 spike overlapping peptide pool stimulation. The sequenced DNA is TGTGCCAGCAGCTTGGTGCGGGGCCTTAGCACAGATACGCAGTATTTT. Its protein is CASSLVRGLSTDTQYF. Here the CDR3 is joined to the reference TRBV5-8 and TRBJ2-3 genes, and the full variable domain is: EAGVTQSPTHLIKTRGQQATLRCSPISGHTSVYWYQQALGLGLQFLLWYDEGEERNRGNFPPRFSGRQFPNYSSELNVNALELEDSALYLCASSLVRGLSTDTQYFGPGTRLTVL.